A single sample is the source of the 14 T cell receptor beta chains below, sequenced in a study of high-grade serous ovarian cancer treatment subgroups. This table comes from immunoSEQ multiplex PCR, and its TCRdb copy is limited to in-frame clones, with some not included. This table has 35,000 to 45,000 clones, about four fifths appearing once. Tumor samples were taken before definitive surgery or chemotherapy. Sequenced material: tumor tissue. Receptors were obtained from a human donor with high-grade serous ovarian cancer.

The CDR3 sequence: CASSRDSYTDTQYF. CDR3 sequence (DNA): TGTGCCAGCTCCCGGGACAGCTACACAGATACGCAGTATTTT. The chain is built from TRBV18 and TRBJ2-3; 7 positions agree with TRBD1. After removal of 6 bases from V and 2 bases from J, the junction contained 5 bases not matched to a gene. CDR1 is KGHSH, CDR2 LQKENI, per germline. The CDR3 is 14 amino acids.

V and J are TRBV27 and TRBJ1-2, with D perhaps matching TRBD1 (5 bases). The CDR3 totals 15 residues. From germline, CDR1 is MNHEY and CDR2 SMNVEV (reference sequence). The V gene lost 1 base and the J gene lost 0 bases, with 9 bases spanning the gap. The CDR3 sequence is CASSLYGGANYGYTF. CDR3 sequence (DNA): TGTGCCAGCAGTTTATATGGGGGAGCTAACTATGGCTACACCTTC.

This chain joins TRBV7-2 and TRBJ2-7, with 7 bases fitting TRBD2. From germline, CDR1 is SGHTA and CDR2 FQGNSA. The J segment lost 2 bases and the V segment lost 8 bases, leaving 15 bases of the junction unmatched. The CDR3 totals 16 residues. CDR3 DNA: TGTGCCAGCGATCCTTCCGGGACTAAAAAGACCTACGAGCAGTACTTC. As protein: CASDPSGTKKTYEQYF.

V and J are TRBV7-3 and TRBJ2-7, with 11 bases fitting TRBD2. V lost 6 bases to trimming and J lost 2 bases; unmatched junction nucleotides: 3. The CDR3 is made up of 14 amino acids. CDR1 and CDR2 (germline): SGHTA, FQGTGA. The CDR3 is CASRKLAGAYEQYF. As DNA, the CDR3 is TGTGCCAGCAGGAAACTAGCGGGAGCCTACGAGCAGTACTTC.

The chain has TRBV19 and TRBJ2-1; D is uncertain. Germline assignment: CDR1 LNHDA and CDR2 SQIVND (reference sequence). The V end lost 0 bases, the J end lost 5 bases, and 2 bases lay between the germline ends. The CDR3 covers 12 residues. The CDR3 region is CASSIDHNEQFF. Here the CDR3 DNA reads TGTGCCAGTAGTATAGATCACAATGAGCAGTTCTTC.

V and J are TRBV5-4 and TRBJ2-3; 7 nucleotides match TRBD1. Germline V gene sequence: CDR1 SGHNT, CDR2 YYREEE (reference sequence). CDR3 length: 17 amino acids. V was pared by 0 bases and J by 2 bases, with 9 bases of the junction left unmatched. The CDR3 DNA reads TGTGCCAGCAGCTTGGGCCTACAGGGGTATCTCACAGATACGCAGTATTTT. Translating gives CASSLGLQGYLTDTQYF.

The chain employs TRBV6-6 and TRBJ1-2, with 9 positions matching TRBD1. Germline V gives CDR1 MNHNY, CDR2 SVGAGI (reference sequence). V shed 4 bases and J 8 bases; nucleotides not matched to a gene: 8. The CDR3 has 14 amino acids. In DNA, the CDR3 is TGTGCCAGCAGTTTTTCCCGGACAGGGGACGGCTACACCTTC. It codes for CASSFSRTGDGYTF.

V gene TRBV28 combines with J gene TRBJ1-5; D unresolved. Germline CDR1 reads MDHEN; CDR2 reads SYDVKM. The V and J ends lost 5 bases and 6 bases respectively, with 17 bases between them. The CDR3 runs 15 residues. CDR3 coding DNA: TGTGCCAGCAGTCACCCGGATAATGAGAGTCAGCCCCAGCATTTT. This translates into CASSHPDNESQPQHF.

The chain joins TRBV7-2 to TRBJ1-2; 7 nucleotides match TRBD1. After removal of 5 bases from V and 2 bases from J, the junction contained 5 bases not matched to a gene. The germline V gene has CDR1 SGHTA and CDR2 FQGNSA. CDR3 length equals 14 residues. CDR3 DNA: TGTGCCAGCAGCCCGGGACAGCAAAACTATGGCTACACCTTC. This sequence encodes CASSPGQQNYGYTF.

The chain joins TRBV2 to TRBJ2-6; the D gene is possibly TRBD2 (6 bases). CDR1 is SNHLY, CDR2 FYNNEI, per germline. V lost 6 bases and J lost 12, with 21 bases in between. This CDR3 is built from 15 residues. The CDR3 spells CASSAPTGGAPVLTF. The DNA of the CDR3 is TGTGCCAGCAGCGCCCCTACAGGCGGGGCCCCCGTCCTGACTTTC.

The V call is TRBV7-6, the J call TRBJ2-1; unclear D gene. The germline V and J ends were trimmed by 1 base and 10 bases, with 8 bases remaining between them. The CDR3 is 12 amino acids. CDR1 SGHVS and CDR2 FNYEAQ come from the germline V gene. The DNA of the CDR3 is TGTGCCAGCAGCTTAGTGGTTCACGAGCAGTTCTTC. Amino acids: CASSLVVHEQFF.

This clone was seen only a few times. This chain links TRBV27 with TRBJ2-2; TRBD1 aligns across 8 bases. Per the germline V gene, CDR1 is MNHEY and CDR2 is SMNVEV (reference sequence). V lost 4 bases to trimming and J lost 6 bases; unmatched junction nucleotides: 1. This CDR3 spans 13 amino acids. This chain's CDR3 is CASSYRGAGELFF. CDR3 sequence (DNA): TGTGCCAGCAGTTACAGGGGGGCCGGGGAGCTGTTTTTT.

The chain has TRBV2 and TRBJ2-2; perhaps TRBD1 as D (6 bases). CDR1 and CDR2 from the germline V gene are SNHLY and FYNNEI. This CDR3 has 14 residues. The V gene lost 8 bases and the J gene lost 8 bases, with 18 bases spanning the gap. The CDR3 coding sequence is TGTGCCAGCTCCCTGGGGGCGGCCGCTGGGGAGCTGTTTTTT. Protein: CASSLGAAAGELFF.

The rearrangement uses TRBV11-2 and TRBJ2-7; 8 bases are shared with TRBD2. The CDR3 runs to 18 residues. V was clipped by 5 bases and J by 0 bases; unmatched bases: 15. CDR1 is SGHAT, CDR2 FQNNGV, per germline. The CDR3 DNA is TGTGCCAGCAGCAGACGGGGGACCGGACTAGCCAGCTCCTACGAGCAGTACTTC. This translates into CASSRRGTGLASSYEQYF.